These 24 T cell receptor beta chains were sequenced from one sample in a study of graft-versus-host responses after intestinal transplantation. Their antigens remain unidentified. Measured with immunoSEQ multiplex PCR; TCRdb has only the in-frame clones, and not every one. The table has under 100,000 clones, 94% seen once. The sequences come from unstimulated CD4+ T cells sorted from spleen or lymph node cells, collected before transplant. The receptors derive from a human donor who was the organ donor for an intestinal transplant.

The rearrangement joins TRBV7-2 to TRBJ1-2; D is uncertain. The length of the CDR3 is 15 residues. Germline CDR1 is SGHTA and CDR2 is FQGNSA. Trimming took off 1 base at V and 4 bases at J, with 13 bases between the two ends. The CDR3 DNA reads TGTGCCAGCAGCTTAGGGGTGGCTTTTGCCTATGGCTACACCTTC. This sequence encodes CASSLGVAFAYGYTF.

The V gene is TRBV2, the J gene TRBJ1-2; no reliable D call. The CDR3 loop spans 14 amino acids. Trimming removed 1 base at V and 8 bases at J, with 14 bases between. CDR1 and CDR2 from the germline V gene are SNHLY and FYNNEI. The chain's CDR3 is CASSEEGSAGGYTF. DNA for the CDR3: TGTGCCAGCAGTGAAGAAGGGTCAGCGGGCGGCTACACCTTC.

This chain links TRBV28 with TRBJ2-4; 9 bases map to TRBD1. The CDR3 is 14 residues long. Germline V gives CDR1 MDHEN, CDR2 SYDVKM. After removal of 3 bases from V and 8 bases from J, the junction contained 5 bases not matched to a gene. The CDR3 here is CASSFRDRVDIQYF. CDR3 nucleotides: TGTGCCAGCAGTTTCCGGGACAGGGTCGACATTCAGTACTTC.

The chain couples TRBV6-6 to TRBJ2-1, with unresolved D. Germline V gene data show CDR1 as MNHNY and CDR2 as SVGAGI (reference sequence). V lost 7 bases and J 8 bases, leaving 18 bases between the germline ends. The CDR3 length is 14 residues. The CDR3 is CASKGSHMYDEQFF. CDR3 nucleotide sequence: TGTGCCAGCAAAGGTAGCCATATGTACGATGAGCAGTTCTTC.

This chain links TRBV5-1 with TRBJ1-4; no firm D call. The length of the CDR3 is 14 residues. The germline V and J ends were trimmed by 3 bases and 8 bases, with 14 bases remaining between them. In germline, CDR1 is SGHRS, CDR2 YFSETQ. The CDR3 bases are TGCGCCAGCAGCTCGCATCGTGACGGCGAAAAACTGTTTTTT. Its translation is CASSSHRDGEKLFF.

This clone was observed a handful of times. The chain is built from TRBV27 and TRBJ1-2; 7 nucleotides line up with TRBD1. Looked up from germline, CDR1 is MNHEY and CDR2 is SMNVEV (reference sequence). The CDR3 runs 16 residues. V lost 2 bases and J lost 4; bases outside the gene matches: 10. This CDR3 is CASSLGIGDRRYGYTF. CDR3 nucleotides: TGTGCCAGCAGTTTAGGGATAGGGGACAGACGCTATGGCTACACCTTC.

The rearrangement links TRBV4-3 to TRBJ1-6; unclear D gene. V was pared by 0 bases and J by 7 bases, with 10 bases between. The germline gives CDR1 LGHNA, CDR2 YSLEER. This CDR3 spans 15 amino acids. The CDR3 DNA is TGCGCCAGCAGCCAAGATAGAGGGCCCAATTCACCCCTCCACTTT. It yields the protein CASSQDRGPNSPLHF.

The CDR3 sequence is CASSQEVGVDTRYNEQFF. CDR3 nucleotide sequence: TGTGCCAGCAGCCAAGAGGTGGGGGTTGACACCAGGTACAATGAGCAGTTCTTC. The chain employs TRBV4-2 and TRBJ2-1; D tentatively fits TRBD1 or TRBD2 (5 bases each). With 0 bases removed from V and 4 bases from J, the gap between germline ends came to 19 bases. Germline V gene sequence: CDR1 LGHNA, CDR2 YNFKEQ. The CDR3 runs to 18 residues.

The chain carries TRBV11-3 and TRBJ2-7; D is possibly TRBD2 (5 bases). V was shortened by 5 bases and J by 0 bases, with 14 bases between the two germline ends. This CDR3 has 15 amino acids. Germline-derived CDR1 and CDR2 are SGHNT and YENEEA. The CDR3 nucleotides read TGTGCCAGCAGCCGCGGGTCGGACCCCTCCTACGAGCAGTACTTC. It specifies CASSRGSDPSYEQYF.

The chain employs TRBV10-3 and TRBJ2-7, with 7 bases fitting TRBD2. The germline CDR1 and CDR2 sequences are ENHRY and SYGVKD. The CDR3 is 13 residues long. V lost 7 bases to trimming and J lost 1 base; unmatched junction nucleotides: 4. CDR3 protein: CAINRGESYEQYF. DNA for the CDR3: TGTGCCATCAATCGGGGGGAATCCTACGAGCAGTACTTC.

The rearrangement uses TRBV28 and TRBJ1-1; 7 positions match TRBD1. Germline CDR1 reads MDHEN; CDR2 reads SYDVKM. This CDR3 contains 15 residues. The ends lost 2 bases at V and 4 bases at J; junction bases unmatched: 7. The CDR3: CASSLENRGSTEAFF. CDR3 nucleotides: TGTGCCAGCAGTTTAGAAAACAGGGGATCCACTGAAGCTTTCTTT. Drawing the rest from reference TRBV28 and TRBJ1-1, the complete variable domain is DVKVTQSSRYLVKRTGEKVFLECVQDMDHENMFWYRQDPGLGLRLIYFSYDVKMKEKGDIPEGYSVSREKKERFSLILESASTNQTSMYLCASSLENRGSTEAFFGQGTRLTVV.

This sequence joins TRBV7-2 and TRBJ1-1; D not certain. Trimming pared 5 bases from V and 3 bases from J, leaving 19 bases between. This CDR3 spans 16 amino acids. Germline loops: CDR1 SGHTA, CDR2 FQGNSA. The DNA of the CDR3 is TGTGCCAGCAGCCGCGTGGGAGGCCTCGGGCACACTGAAGCTTTCTTT. Its protein product is CASSRVGGLGHTEAFF.

The chain employs TRBV4-1 and TRBJ1-5; 9 nucleotides match TRBD1. With 1 base clipped from V and 5 bases from J, the junction kept 3 bases outside the gene matches. Looked up from germline, CDR1 is MGHRA and CDR2 is YSYEKL. This CDR3 region has 15 residues. The CDR3 DNA follows: TGCGCCAGCAGCCAAGGGGACAGGGCTGATCAGCCCCAGCATTTT. It translates to CASSQGDRADQPQHF.

The rearrangement links TRBV28 to TRBJ2-2; D unclear. From germline, CDR1 is MDHEN and CDR2 SYDVKM. The CDR3 contains 11 residues. V dropped 5 bases and J dropped 10 bases, with 8 bases sitting between them. In DNA form, the CDR3 reads TGTGCCAGCAGTCCCCGTCAGGAGCTGTTTTTT. Translated: CASSPRQELFF.

The chain is built from TRBV28 and TRBJ1-2; 8 bases agree with TRBD1. The germline V gene has CDR1 MDHEN and CDR2 SYDVKM. V trimming: 4 bases; J trimming: 8 bases; junction bases outside the gene matches: 6. The CDR3 loop spans 13 amino acids. CDR3 protein: CASSSGQGGGYTF. The CDR3 nucleotides read TGTGCCAGCAGTTCCGGACAGGGCGGCGGCTACACCTTC.

This chain joins TRBV5-5 and TRBJ1-1; a weak D match, TRBD1 (5 bases). CDR3 length: 16 amino acids. Trimming stripped 0 bases from V and 9 bases from J, with 21 bases between. Per germline, CDR1 SGHKS and CDR2 YYEKEE (reference sequence). DNA of the CDR3: TGTGCCAGCAGCTTGGTTTTAGCGGACATCTTCACCCAAGCTTTCTTT. Translated: CASSLVLADIFTQAFF.

The CDR3 loop reads CASSLLGTGGDTEAFF. CDR3 in DNA: TGTGCCAGCAGTTTACTAGGGACAGGGGGGGACACTGAAGCTTTCTTT. The J gene is TRBJ1-1, the V gene TRBV28, with TRBD1 matching 11 bases. The CDR3 contains 16 residues. Trimming at V came to 2 bases and at J to 3 bases, leaving 5 bases not matched to a gene. Germline CDR1 reads MDHEN; CDR2 reads SYDVKM.

CDR3 protein: CASSPGQGEQPQHF. DNA of the CDR3: TGCGCCAGCAGCCCGGGACAGGGGGAACAGCCCCAGCATTTT. The V and J genes are TRBV5-1 and TRBJ1-5; 11 bases agree with TRBD1. The V gene end was trimmed by 4 bases and the J gene end by 7 bases; junction bases not matched to a gene: 4. This CDR3 is 14 amino acids long. Germline V lookup: CDR1 SGHRS, CDR2 YFSETQ.

The chain employs TRBV6-5 and TRBJ2-1, with D possibly TRBD1 on 6 matching bases. Germline CDR1 reads MNHEY; CDR2 reads SVGAGI. The V end was cut by 5 bases, the J end by 7 bases, with 18 bases between. The CDR3 loop spans 15 amino acids. CDR3 sequence: CASSRSRGTENEQFF. The CDR3 region has the DNA TGTGCCAGCAGTCGCTCCAGGGGAACTGAGAATGAGCAGTTCTTC.

The chain links TRBV19 to TRBJ1-5; D gene ambiguous. V lost 2 bases to trimming and J lost 2 bases, with 19 bases between them. This CDR3 has 18 residues. Germline V gene data show CDR1 as LNHDA and CDR2 as SQIVND (reference sequence). CDR3 nucleotides: TGTGCCAGTAGTATATTGATCGGACGTCGGTTGGGCAATCAGCCCCAGCATTTT. Its translation is CASSILIGRRLGNQPQHF.

This clone has a handful of counts. V and J are TRBV7-9 and TRBJ1-1; 10 bases agree with TRBD1. V lost 1 base and J lost 3; bases outside the gene matches: 5. The CDR3 sequence is 16 residues long. Germline V gene sequence: CDR1 SEHNR, CDR2 FQNEAQ (reference sequence). This chain's CDR3 is CASSLGDRGLDTEAFF. The CDR3 DNA is TGTGCCAGCAGCTTAGGAGACAGGGGGCTGGACACTGAAGCTTTCTTT.

This clone has only a few counts. The chain is built from TRBV6-1 and TRBJ1-4, with a weak D call TRBD1 (6 bases). V shed 5 bases and J shed 8 bases, with 18 bases lying between them. The CDR3 has 15 amino acids. The germline CDR1 and CDR2 sequences are MNHNS and SASEGT. The CDR3: CASSTRQAPWEKLFF. CDR3 in DNA: TGTGCCAGCAGTACCAGACAGGCCCCATGGGAAAAACTGTTTTTT.

This chain links TRBV19 with TRBJ1-4, with D uncertain. Germline V gene sequence: CDR1 LNHDA, CDR2 SQIVND (reference sequence). The V and J ends lost 5 bases and 4 bases respectively, with 5 bases between them. CDR3 length: 12 amino acids. This CDR3 is CASSRFNEKLFF. The CDR3, as DNA: TGTGCCAGTAGTCGGTTTAATGAAAAACTGTTTTTT.

The chain is built from TRBV4-2 and TRBJ2-1, with 8 nucleotides matching TRBD2. Germline-derived CDR1 and CDR2 are LGHNA and YNFKEQ. V lost 1 base to trimming and J lost 1 base; unmatched junction nucleotides: 0. This CDR3 is 15 amino acids long. The CDR3 DNA reads TGTGCCAGCAGCCAAGTAGCGGGATCCTACAATGAGCAGTTCTTC. It encodes CASSQVAGSYNEQFF.